The clone carrying this TCR beta chain was observed at least ten times. TCRdb recomputed calls from the PCR reads with MiXCR, one row per CDR3 protein. The sample includes about 640,000 distinct CDR3 sequences, 15% to 20% of them seen just once. This specimen belongs to a study of molecular identifiers for immune sequencing clone quantification. Study information: Replicate RNA came from approximately 20,000 or 100,000 naive CD8 cells and was split five ways, and four parts were sequenced.

Sorting was used to obtain naive CD8 T cells (CD8+CD4-CCR7+CD45RA+). The CDR3 is 14 residues long. Germline assignment: CDR1 SGHVS and CDR2 FNYEAQ. Trimming shortened V by 3 bases and J by 8 bases, and 13 bases separated the two germline ends. The TCR comes from a human donor in good health. Some libraries in this study had Jurkat cell RNA spiked in. The chain uses TRBV7-6 and TRBJ1-4; D uncertain. Input material: naive CD8+ T cells from blood, with Jurkat cell RNA spiked in. Documented subset: FACS-sorted CD8+CD4-CCR7+CD45RA+ naive T cells. Here the CDR3 DNA reads TGTGCCAGCAGCTTGGGGATCTTGGGGGAAAAACTGTTTTTT. It yields the protein CASSLGILGEKLFF. The variable domain in full, with the rest retrieved from reference TRBV7-6 and TRBJ1-4, is GAGVSQSPRYKVTKRGQDVALRCDPISGHVSLYWYRQALGQGPEFLTYFNYEAQQDKSGLPNDRFSAERPEGSISTLTIQRTEQRDSAMYRCASSLGILGEKLFFGSGTQLSVL.